Reported below is one T cell receptor (beta chain). Its specificity is unknown. Trimming cost V 4 bases and J 7 bases, with 19 bases left between them. Germline loops: CDR1 LNHNV, CDR2 YYDKDF (reference sequence). This CDR3 has 16 amino acids. The PCR ran on 60 Vbeta and 13 Jbeta primers. Clones were read by immunoSEQ multiplex PCR, and TCRdb kept only the in-frame ones, dropping some. The sample yields about 170,000 clones, roughly 80% seen once. This record belongs to a study of cytomegalovirus exposure and HLA in healthy donors. Study-wide findings and caveats: A further, later analysis showed that HLA-associated TCR beta chains (compared with equally common others) were more clonally expanded. TCR beta sequences reportedly predicted most subjects' HLA-A and HLA-B alleles accurately. In a later analysis, TCR association rates varied by HLA locus: DRB1 most, HLA-C fewest.

Sequencing was carried out using PBMCs. The clonotype comes from a girl aged 5-17 years in good health and CMV-seropositive. The J gene is TRBJ2-2, the V gene TRBV15, with a tentative D call TRBD1 (6 bases). The CDR3 sequence is CATSTGTPWLIGELFF. CDR3 in DNA: TGTGCCACCAGCACCGGGACACCTTGGTTGATCGGGGAGCTGTTTTTT.